This T cell receptor beta chain appears in the sequencing data of a study of T cell responses to AZD1222 COVID-19 vaccine. Points from the study as a whole: Along spike, vaccine-associated CD4 TCRs were found throughout, with dominance at 160-218 and 743-854.

This clone was seen a single time. Antigen: not known. The repertoire was sequenced with immunoSEQ multiplex PCR; TCRdb's copy has only in-frame clones and lacks some. The repertoire has fewer than 200,000 clones, 88% of them found once; the top ten carry under 14%. The CDR3 length is 19 residues. Germline assignment: CDR1 SGHKS and CDR2 YYEKEE (reference sequence). V lost 4 bases to trimming and J lost 2 bases; unmatched junction nucleotides: 14. Sequencing used peripheral blood, obtained 28 days after the second AZD1222 dose. The chain links TRBV5-5 to TRBJ1-4, with TRBD1 matching 10 bases. This sequence originates from an adult who received the AZD1222 COVID-19 vaccine. CDR3 in DNA: TGTGCCAGCAGCCTACAGCCCGGGACAGGGGTCTTGACTAATGAAAAACTGTTTTTT. It specifies CASSLQPGTGVLTNEKLFF.